The TCR beta chain described here comes from a study of a mutant IDH1 vaccine in newly diagnosed glioma. Across the study: Patients underwent eight vaccinations, which took place in weeks 1, 3, 5, 7, 11, 15, 19 and 23.

Time point meaning: week 23, last vaccination. The study gave 300 ug of mutant IDH1 20-mer peptide per vaccine dose, with topical imiquimod. Libraries were prepared by immunoSEQ multiplex PCR; TCRdb keeps only in-frame clonotypes and omits some of them. The sample has 60,000 to 85,000 clones, around 85% seen once. A note on this clone: Its cognate antigen is unknown.

The sample was PBMCs, taken from a glioma patient whose treatment included an IDH1 peptide vaccine. The receptor comes from a woman in her 50s with glioma.

Written as DNA, the CDR3 is TGTGCCTGGAGTGTGGGTAGCGGGAGGATATACGAGCAGTACTTC. Translating it yields CAWSVGSGRIYEQYF. The chain combines TRBV30 with TRBJ2-7; TRBD2 matches 10 bases. This CDR3 spans 15 amino acids. Germline V CDR1 and CDR2: GTSNPN, SVGIG (reference sequence). The J segment lost 4 bases and the V segment lost 0 bases, leaving 6 bases of the junction unmatched.